The 6 T cell receptor beta chains below come from one sample, sequenced in a study of shared T cell receptors in the human thymus. TCRdb's copy holds only in-frame clones and misses some; the assay was immunoSEQ multiplex PCR. The sample has about 660,000 clones; around 89% are singletons. This sample also belongs to another study, concerning human thymus T cells.

Sequencing used thymocytes. These receptors were taken from a boy under two years old with a congenital heart defect.

This clone was observed a handful of times. This chain connects TRBV19 to TRBJ2-4; D is perhaps TRBD2 (5 bases). CDR3 length: 16 amino acids. V lost 5 bases and J lost 2, with 16 bases in between. CDR1 is LNHDA and CDR2 is SQIVND in the germline V gene (reference sequence). The CDR3 here is CASSQEVGLTKNIQYF. The CDR3 bases are TGTGCCAGTAGTCAGGAGGTGGGTTTAACCAAAAACATTCAGTACTTC. Using reference TRBV19 and TRBJ2-4 for the parts outside the CDR3, the full variable domain is DGGITQSPKYLFRKEGQNVTLSCEQNLNHDAMYWYRQDPGQGLRLIYYSQIVNDFQKGDIAEGYSVSREKKESFPLTVTSAQKNPTAFYLCASSQEVGLTKNIQYFGAGTRLSVL.

This clone was seen a single time. The chain couples TRBV5-4 to TRBJ1-1, with 7 bases matching TRBD1. The CDR3 consists of 14 residues. Losses at the gene ends were 0 bases for V and 3 bases for J; bases not matched to a gene: 2. From germline, CDR1 is SGHNT and CDR2 YYREEE (reference sequence). Here the CDR3 reads CASSLGDRDTEAFF. The CDR3 nucleotides read TGTGCCAGCAGCTTGGGAGACAGGGACACTGAAGCTTTCTTT.

The chain has TRBV7-2 and TRBJ1-2; unclear D gene. The CDR3 runs 13 residues. Trimming cost V 4 bases and J 7 bases, with 13 bases left between them. CDR1 SGHTA and CDR2 FQGNSA come from the germline V gene. In DNA form, the CDR3 reads TGTGCCAGCAGCTGTACCCGGGGAGGTGGCTACACCTTC. Translation gives CASSCTRGGGYTF.

This sequence joins TRBV9 and TRBJ1-1, with no clear D. This CDR3 region has 15 residues. V shed 7 bases and J shed 0 bases, with 16 bases lying between them. In germline, CDR1 is SGDLS, CDR2 YYNGEE. CDR3: CASGSGSVMNTEAFF. In DNA, the CDR3 is TGTGCCAGCGGTAGCGGGTCAGTCATGAACACTGAAGCTTTCTTT. The whole variable domain, filled in from reference TRBV9 and TRBJ1-1, reads DSGVTQTPKHLITATGQRVTLRCSPRSGDLSVYWYQQSLDQGLQFLIQYYNGEERAKGNILERFSAQQFPDLHSELNLSSLELGDSALYFCASGSGSVMNTEAFFGQGTRLTVV.

This clone appeared once. The CDR3 nucleotides are TGCGCCAGCAGCCTGGACCCAGGGGACGAGCAGTACTTC. Protein sequence: CASSLDPGDEQYF. The rearrangement uses TRBV5-1 and TRBJ2-7, with D perhaps TRBD1 (6 bases). Germline V gene data show CDR1 as SGHRS and CDR2 as YFSETQ. Trimming cost V 4 bases and J 5 bases, with 13 bases left between them. The CDR3 is made up of 13 amino acids.

The chain uses TRBV5-4 and TRBJ2-3; TRBD2 matches 7 bases. There are 15 residues in the CDR3. Germline-derived CDR1 and CDR2 are SGHNT and YYREEE (reference sequence). Trimming at V came to 4 bases and at J to 6 bases, leaving 11 bases not matched to a gene. CDR3 protein: CASSHPAGVTDTQYF. The CDR3 DNA is TGTGCCAGCAGCCACCCGGCGGGAGTAACGGATACGCAGTATTTT.